The 11 T cell receptor beta chains below all came from one sample that was sequenced in a study of regulatory T cells in long-lasting Graves disease. Sequencing libraries for TCR beta were prepared with iRepertoire HTBI primers and Arm-PCR of CDR3 regions. In TCRdb, the multiplex PCR reads were re-called with MiXCR into one record per CDR3 protein. The table records 320,000 or so distinct CDR3 sequences, more than 15% of them present only once. As to time point: newly diagnosed GD, antithyroid drugs for less than 3 months. PBMC RNA was the source of the TCR library. Sample: peripheral blood mononuclear cells (PBMCs), taken at new diagnosis, from a patient treated with antithyroid drugs. These receptors all come from a female donor with Graves disease.

There are many counts of this clonotype. This chain joins TRBV15 and TRBJ1-1; D gene uncertain. Germline V lookup: CDR1 LNHNV, CDR2 YYDKDF (reference sequence). V lost 3 bases to trimming and J lost 7 bases, with 12 bases between them. The CDR3 has 13 amino acids. The CDR3 bases are TGTGCCACCAGCAGTGAAAACCTGCTTGAAGCTTTCTTT. It encodes CATSSENLLEAFF.

This clonotype was seen repeatedly, ten times or more. The chain uses TRBV29-1 and TRBJ2-4; D remains unclear. V shed 6 bases and J shed 0 bases, with 9 bases lying between them. This CDR3 region has 13 residues. Germline V gene lookup returns CDR1 SQVTM and CDR2 ANQGSEA. The CDR3 bases are TGCAGCGTCGGAGATGAAGCCAAAAACATTCAGTACTTC. Protein product: CSVGDEAKNIQYF. The variable domain in full, with the rest retrieved from reference TRBV29-1 and TRBJ2-4, is SAVISQKPSRDICQRGTSLTIQCQVDSQVTMMFWYRQQPGQSLTLIATANQGSEATYESGFVIDKFPISRPNLTFSTLTVSNMSPEDSSIYLCSVGDEAKNIQYFGAGTRLSVL.

This clonotype was found many times. The genes are TRBV2 and TRBJ2-7, with D possibly being TRBD1 or TRBD2 (5 bases each). The V gene lost 4 bases and the J gene lost 2 bases, with 9 bases spanning the gap. The CDR3 has 13 amino acids. Germline V lookup: CDR1 SNHLY, CDR2 FYNNEI. CDR3 amino acids: CASSGDLPYEQYF. CDR3 sequence (DNA): TGTGCCAGCAGTGGGGACCTCCCCTACGAGCAGTACTTC.

The sample holds a few counts of this clonotype. This chain links TRBV5-1 with TRBJ2-3; D not certain. Per germline, CDR1 SGHRS and CDR2 YFSETQ. The CDR3 totals 13 residues. Between the trimmed V and J ends, which lost 3 bases and 9 bases, there was a span of 14 bases. The CDR3 here is CASSSGATSTQYF. The CDR3, as DNA: TGCGCCAGCAGCTCGGGCGCAACCTCAACGCAGTATTTT.

In this sample, this clonotype turned up many times. This sequence joins TRBV3-1 and TRBJ2-1, with no clear D. Trimming removed 5 bases from V and 3 bases from J, with 14 bases in between. Germline loops: CDR1 LGHDT, CDR2 YNNKEL (reference sequence). The CDR3 length is 15 residues. Written as DNA, the CDR3 is TGTGCCAGCAGCTCCCGTCCAGATTTCTACAATGAGCAGTTCTTC. This translates into CASSSRPDFYNEQFF.

In its sample, this clonotype was seen many times. V and J are TRBV28 and TRBJ1-3; 8 bases line up with TRBD1. Unmatched junction bases numbered 3, after V lost 5 bases and J lost 0 bases. There are 15 residues in the CDR3. Germline lookup yields CDR1 MDHEN and CDR2 SYDVKM. Written as DNA, the CDR3 is TGTGCCAGCAGTCCAGGACAGGGCTCTGGAAACACCATATATTTT. It specifies CASSPGQGSGNTIYF.

This clonotype was counted a few times. This chain uses TRBV7-6 with TRBJ2-2; no firm D call. CDR1 SGHVS and CDR2 FNYEAQ come from the germline V gene. Trimming took 6 bases from V and 7 from J, leaving 9 bases between them. This CDR3 spans 12 amino acids. In DNA, the CDR3 is TGTGCCAGCAGAACGGGCGGCGGGGAGCTGTTTTTT. It encodes CASRTGGGELFF.

This clonotype occurred many times. The chain is built from TRBV5-1 and TRBJ2-3, with 8 nucleotides matching TRBD2. CDR3 length: 15 residues. The germline V gene has CDR1 SGHRS and CDR2 YFSETQ. The J segment lost 5 bases and the V segment lost 2 bases, leaving 7 bases of the junction unmatched. CDR3 sequence: CASSFQAGDGDTQYF. Written as DNA, the CDR3 is TGCGCCAGCAGCTTCCAAGCGGGAGATGGAGATACGCAGTATTTT.

This clonotype was found many times. An end of the junction does not agree with germline; a read error may underlie this. The V gene is TRBV28, the J gene TRBJ2-2; 10 nucleotides match TRBD1. CDR1 is MDHEN and CDR2 is SYDVKM in the germline V gene. This CDR3 is built from 16 residues. CDR3 in DNA: TGTGCCAGCAGTACCCCGACAGGGGGCTTGCCCGGAGAGCTGTTTTTT. Residues: CASSTPTGGLPGELFF. Drawing the rest from reference TRBV28 and TRBJ2-2, the complete variable domain is DVKVTQSSRYLVKRTGEKVFLECVQDMDHENMFWYRQDPGLGLRLIYFSYDVKMKEKGDIPEGYSVSREKKERFSLILESASTNQTSMYLCASSTPTGGLPGELFFGEGSRLTVL.

This clonotype came up many times. This chain connects TRBV18 to TRBJ2-5, with D possibly being TRBD1 or TRBD2 (7 bases each). This CDR3 region has 15 residues. V was pared by 3 bases and J by 4 bases, with 15 bases between. Germline V lookup: CDR1 KGHSH, CDR2 LQKENI. Here the CDR3 reads CASSPTDREGETQYF. The CDR3 DNA sequence: TGTGCCAGCTCACCTACTGACAGGGAGGGAGAGACCCAGTACTTC.

The gene calls are TRBV19 and TRBJ2-1, with D possibly TRBD1 on 6 matching bases. Deletions cut 0 bases from V and 3 bases from J, with 12 bases between. Germline V gene sequence: CDR1 LNHDA, CDR2 SQIVND (reference sequence). CDR3 length: 16 amino acids. CDR3 residues: CASSIDRGQIYNEQFF. The CDR3, as DNA: TGTGCCAGTAGTATAGACAGAGGACAGATCTACAATGAGCAGTTCTTC.